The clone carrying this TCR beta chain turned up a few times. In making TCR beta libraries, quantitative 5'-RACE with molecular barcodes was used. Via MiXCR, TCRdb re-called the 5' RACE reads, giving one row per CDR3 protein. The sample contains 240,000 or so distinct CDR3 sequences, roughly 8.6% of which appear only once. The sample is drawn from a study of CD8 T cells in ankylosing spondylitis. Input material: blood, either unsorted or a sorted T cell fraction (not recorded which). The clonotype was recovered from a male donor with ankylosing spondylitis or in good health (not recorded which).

The DNA for the CDR3 is TGCAGTGCTACACCGACTAGCGGGCTACAAGATACGCAGTATTTT. It encodes CSATPTSGLQDTQYF. The chain uses TRBV20-1 and TRBJ2-3; 10 nucleotides agree with TRBD2. Germline loops: CDR1 DFQATT, CDR2 SNEGSKA (reference sequence). The CDR3 contains 15 residues. J was trimmed by 5 bases and V by 4 bases; bases with no gene match: 9.